Presented here are 17 T cell receptor beta chains from one specimen sequenced in a study of blood T cells in healthy people across ages. Next came a second PCR, run for about 7 to 12 cycles, which used a sample-barcoded 5' primer along with a J-beta primer mix. Each CDR3 protein is one row after TCRdb ran MiXCR on the 5' RACE reads. The profile shows around 1.5 million distinct CDR3 sequences, about 31% of them singletons. The sequencing sample was made of blood. All receptors derive from a woman under 40 in good health.

Of note for this clonotype: Germline and junction disagree at one end, which may indicate a read error. This chain uses TRBV6-6 with TRBJ2-1; no clear D gene. The CDR3 length is 14 residues. Per germline, CDR1 MNHNY and CDR2 SVGAGI (reference sequence). CDR3: CASSYSRIYSEQFF. CDR3 DNA: TGTGCCAGCAGTTACTCCCGCATATACAGTGAGCAGTTCTTT.

The V and J genes are TRBV11-2 and TRBJ1-1, with TRBD1 matching over 7 bases. With V trimmed by 6 bases and J by 6 bases, 10 bases remained unmatched. Germline CDR1 and CDR2: SGHAT and FQNNGV. This CDR3 spans 14 amino acids. As DNA, the CDR3 is TGTGCCAGCAGACCAATTAGACAGGGCTCTGAAGCTTTCTTT. It yields the protein CASRPIRQGSEAFF.

This clonotype has ten or more counts. J is TRBJ2-5 and V is TRBV15; TRBD1 aligns across 8 bases. Germline V gene lookup returns CDR1 LNHNV and CDR2 YYDKDF (reference sequence). The CDR3 consists of 14 residues. Trimming took 1 base from V and 4 from J; bases not matched to a gene: 2. CDR3 in DNA: TGTGCCACCAGCAGAGGACAGGGGCGAGAGACCCAGTACTTC. It codes for CATSRGQGRETQYF.

There are a few counts of this clonotype. The CDR3 sequence is CASSPSVWLISYEQYF. The DNA of the CDR3 is TGTGCCAGCAGTCCGTCAGTTTGGCTGATTTCCTACGAGCAGTACTTC. The V call is TRBV6-5, the J call TRBJ2-7; unclear D gene. The CDR3 runs 16 residues. V was shortened by 5 bases and J by 1 base, with 18 bases between the two germline ends. CDR1 and CDR2 (germline): MNHEY, SVGAGI.

The CDR3 region has the DNA TGTGCCAGCAGCTTATTTGTCCGTTGGGGGTTGGTTAGCGGGGGGCAGGAGACCCAGTACTTC. Residues: CASSLFVRWGLVSGGQETQYF. The chain employs TRBV7-3 and TRBJ2-7, with 10 bases fitting TRBD2. The J call is in doubt because the DNA end fits TRBJ2-5 better. This CDR3 spans 21 amino acids. The germline gives CDR1 SGHTA, CDR2 FQGTGA.

For the CDR3, the DNA is TGCAGCGTTGACTTGTCATTTGGCTCCGGGACTGAAGCTTTCTTT. This codes for CSVDLSFGSGTEAFF. The chain couples TRBV29-1 to TRBJ1-1; no firm D call. The germline CDR1 and CDR2 sequences are SQVTM and ANQGSEA. With 3 bases removed from V and 5 bases from J, the gap between germline ends came to 19 bases. This CDR3 contains 15 residues.

The chain recombines TRBV7-8 with TRBJ2-7; D possibly matches TRBD1 or TRBD2 (5 bases each). Germline lookup yields CDR1 SGHVS and CDR2 FQNEAQ. Trimming pared 1 base from V and 3 bases from J, leaving 13 bases between. This CDR3 comprises 15 residues. CDR3 loop: CASSLELGPGYEQYF. Here the CDR3 DNA reads TGTGCCAGCAGCTTAGAATTGGGACCGGGCTACGAGCAGTACTTC.

V usage is TRBV28 and J usage is TRBJ1-6; 8 bases agree with TRBD1. The J segment lost 4 bases and the V segment lost 6 bases, leaving 11 bases of the junction unmatched. The CDR3 length is 17 residues. Germline lookup yields CDR1 MDHEN and CDR2 SYDVKM. The CDR3 here is CASRKFPGGRYNSPLHF. DNA of the CDR3: TGTGCCAGCAGAAAATTTCCAGGGGGCCGGTATAATTCACCCCTCCACTTT. Supplemented by reference TRBV28 and TRBJ1-6, the full variable domain reads DVKVTQSSRYLVKRTGEKVFLECVQDMDHENMFWYRQDPGLGLRLIYFSYDVKMKEKGDIPEGYSVSREKKERFSLILESASTNQTSMYLCASRKFPGGRYNSPLHFGNGTRLTVT.

The V gene is TRBV15, the J gene TRBJ1-5; no definite D call. V was cut by 3 bases and J by 11 bases, with 20 bases left in between. The germline CDR1 and CDR2 sequences are LNHNV and YYDKDF (reference sequence). CDR3 size: 15 residues. The CDR3 nucleotides read TGTGCCACCAGCAGTAAGAGCGACCTCCATAAGGCCCAGCATTTT. Amino acids: CATSSKSDLHKAQHF. Full variable domain (outside the CDR3, taken from reference TRBV15 and TRBJ1-5): DAMVIQNPRYQVTQFGKPVTLSCSQTLNHNVMYWYQQKSSQAPKLLFHYYDKDFNNEADTPDNFQSRRPNTSFCFLDIRSPGLGDTAMYLCATSSKSDLHKAQHFGDGTRLSIL.

Concerning this clonotype: A read error may explain this, as a much larger clone is one base away. CDR3 sequence reads: CASSQDGGGTGTQYF. CDR3 sequence (DNA): TGTGCCAGCAGCCAAGATGGAGGGGGGACGGGGACCCAGTACTTC. The rearrangement uses TRBV4-2 and TRBJ2-5; possibly TRBD1 or TRBD2 for D (6 bases each). This CDR3 has 15 amino acids. Deletions cut 0 bases from V and 7 bases from J, with 15 bases between. CDR1 and CDR2 (germline): LGHNA, YNFKEQ.

The chain employs TRBV13 and TRBJ1-1; D is ambiguous. With 5 bases removed from V and 3 bases from J, the gap between germline ends came to 16 bases. The CDR3 runs to 15 residues. The germline gives CDR1 PRHDT, CDR2 FYEKMQ (reference sequence). The CDR3 region has the DNA TGTGCCAGCAGCGACCGACTAGGGAAGGACACTGAAGCTTTCTTT. It encodes CASSDRLGKDTEAFF. Looking up the rest from reference TRBV13 and TRBJ1-1 gives the full variable domain: AAGVIQSPRHLIKEKRETATLKCYPIPRHDTVYWYQQGPGQDPQFLISFYEKMQSDKGSIPDRFSAQQFSDYHSELNMSSLELGDSALYFCASSDRLGKDTEAFFGQGTRLTVV.

The gene calls are TRBV20-1 and TRBJ2-5; D unresolved. Between the trimmed V and J ends, which lost 0 bases and 5 bases, there was a span of 13 bases. This CDR3 contains 14 residues. Germline lookup yields CDR1 DFQATT and CDR2 SNEGSKA (reference sequence). The CDR3 bases are TGCAGTGCTAGAGATCATCGGGTCGGGGAGACCCAGTACTTC. It is translated as CSARDHRVGETQYF.

The chain combines TRBV7-9 with TRBJ2-1, with a possible D match to TRBD2 (7 bases). CDR1 and CDR2 (germline): SEHNR, FQNEAQ (reference sequence). The CDR3 contains 15 residues. Trimming pared 5 bases from V and 5 bases from J, leaving 16 bases between. The CDR3 sequence: CASSVLRGPNNEQFF. In DNA, the CDR3 is TGTGCCAGCAGCGTCCTGCGGGGGCCCAACAATGAGCAGTTCTTC.

The rearrangement uses TRBV28 and TRBJ1-6, with 9 positions matching TRBD1. CDR1 is MDHEN and CDR2 is SYDVKM in the germline V gene. The CDR3 sequence is 15 residues long. With V trimmed by 4 bases and J by 8 bases, 6 bases remained unmatched. The CDR3 loop is CASSSITGGYSPLHF. In DNA form, the CDR3 reads TGTGCCAGCAGTTCGATTACAGGGGGCTATTCACCCCTCCACTTT.

V and J are TRBV9 and TRBJ2-7; tentatively, D is TRBD1 (5 bases). The CDR3 contains 16 residues. Trimming stripped 1 base from V and 7 bases from J, with 21 bases between. Germline V gene data show CDR1 as SGDLS and CDR2 as YYNGEE. The CDR3: CASSVQKGHPYNEQYF. In DNA, the CDR3 is TGTGCCAGCAGCGTACAAAAGGGGCATCCATACAATGAGCAGTACTTC.

The chain is built from TRBV27 and TRBJ2-3, with 11 bases that match TRBD2. CDR3 length equals 18 residues. Germline V gives CDR1 MNHEY, CDR2 SMNVEV (reference sequence). V shed 3 bases, J shed 3 bases, and the junction held 11 bases outside the gene matches. Written as DNA, the CDR3 is TGTGCCAGCAGTTTTTTAACTAGCGGGAGTTCGGGTACAGATACGCAGTATTTT. It translates to CASSFLTSGSSGTDTQYF.

The gene calls are TRBV2 and TRBJ2-1, with D possibly being TRBD1 (5 bases). The DNA end lines up better with TRBJ2-7; the J call may be wrong. Germline CDR1 reads SNHLY; CDR2 reads FYNNEI. The CDR3 sequence is 13 residues long. CDR3 nucleotides: TGTGCCAGCAGAATCCAGGGCTACGGCGAGCAGTACTTC. It translates to CASRIQGYGEQYF.